This TCR beta chain was profiled in a study of siplizumab effects on memory and regulatory T cells. To note about this clone: What it binds is not known.

Findings of the study overall: Proof of suppressive function in proliferating Tregs from siplizumab cultures was not established.

The assay was immunoSEQ multiplex PCR, and TCRdb's table has in-frame clones only and misses some. The sample holds 70,000 to 90,000 clones; approximately 90% are singletons and the top ten take about 16%. The source of this sequence is a human donor in good health. Sample: CD4+ T cells sorted from blood.

The CDR3 DNA sequence: TGTGCCAGCAGCAGTTCAGGGACCCGCCGGGCTGGCTACACCTTC. Protein: CASSSSGTRRAGYTF. J is TRBJ1-2 and V is TRBV21-1. TRBV21-1 is noted as a pseudogene. The CDR3 is 15 amino acids.